These T cell receptor beta chains were read from a single sample in a study of T cells after yellow fever vaccination. TCRdb recomputed calls from the 5' RACE reads with MiXCR, one row per CDR3 protein. The sample lists hundreds of thousands of distinct CDR3 sequences; roughly 17% were seen once. The sample here was PBMCs, taken more than 4 days after the first yellow fever vaccination. The origin of the receptors is a man aged 18 to 29 who received the YFV17D yellow fever vaccine. CDR3s include the opening cysteine and the closing phenylalanine or tryptophan. Fields, in order: D gene, clone size, V gene, J gene, CDR3 DNA, CDR3 protein. D genes are given only for firm matches. Rows may omit the clone size; those that give it use once, few, many or a size class.

D: TRBD1; size: few; V: TRBV20-1; J: TRBJ2-4; DNA: TGCAGTGCCAACAGGGGGCAGGAAAACATTCAGTACTTC; CDR3: CSANRGQENIQYF
D: NA; size: NA; V: TRBV12-5; J: TRBJ1-1; DNA: TGTGCTAGTGTGTCAGCGAACACTGAAGCTTTCTTT; CDR3: CASVSANTEAFF
D: NA; size: many; V: TRBV12-3/TRBV12-4; J: TRBJ2-3; DNA: TGTGCCAGCAGTCTTATAGATACGCAGTATTTT; CDR3: CASSLIDTQYF
D: NA; size: NA; V: TRBV7-2; J: TRBJ1-1; DNA: TGTGCCGCCAAGGGGGGGCAGCTGAACACTGAAGCTTTCTTT; CDR3: CAAKGGQLNTEAFF
D: TRBD1; size: many; V: TRBV4-2; J: TRBJ1-1; DNA: TGTGCCAGCAGCCGAACGGGACAGGGGCGGACTGAAGCTTTCTTT; CDR3: CASSRTGQGRTEAFF
D: TRBD2; size: NA; V: TRBV10-1; J: TRBJ2-4; DNA: TGCGCCAGCAGCAAACTAGCGGGGGTGTTCAAAAACATTCAGTACTTC; CDR3: CASSKLAGVFKNIQYF
D: NA; size: NA; V: TRBV3-1; J: TRBJ1-6; DNA: TGTGCCAGCAGCCAAGATGTACGGGGCGCCTATAATTCACCCCTCCACTTT; CDR3: CASSQDVRGAYNSPLHF
D: NA; size: NA; V: TRBV4-3; J: TRBJ2-3; DNA: TGCGCCAGCAGCTCTCGGGGGTGGGTGTCAGATACGCAGTATTTT; CDR3: CASSSRGWVSDTQYF
D: NA; size: NA; V: TRBV2; J: TRBJ2-2; DNA: TGTGCCAGCAGATGGGCCGGGGAGCTGTTTTTT; CDR3: CASRWAGELFF
D: NA; size: NA; V: TRBV12-3/TRBV12-4; J: TRBJ2-2; DNA: TGTGCCAGCATGGGGGGACAGAACACCGGGGAGCTGTTTTTT; CDR3: CASMGGQNTGELFF
D: NA; size: NA; V: TRBV7-2; J: TRBJ1-2; DNA: TGTGCCAGCAGCTTAGTAGTTCAGAACTATGGCTACACCTTC; CDR3: CASSLVVQNYGYTF
D: TRBD1; size: few; V: TRBV9; J: TRBJ1-2; DNA: TGTGCCAGCAGCGTAGATGTAACAGGGGGGCATGGCTACACCTTC; CDR3: CASSVDVTGGHGYTF
D: NA; size: NA; V: TRBV4-3; J: TRBJ2-3; DNA: TGCGCCAGCAGCCAAGAGGCGAGGGGCTGGGATACGCAGTATTTT; CDR3: CASSQEARGWDTQYF
D: NA; size: many; V: TRBV2; J: TRBJ1-6; DNA: TGTGCCAGCAGTGGGGACACATATTCACCCCTCCACTTT; CDR3: CASSGDTYSPLHF
D: NA; size: few; V: TRBV5-6; J: TRBJ1-2; DNA: TGTGCCAGCAGCTTGACAGCAGGGGCAAGGGGCTACACCTTC; CDR3: CASSLTAGARGYTF
D: TRBD1; size: NA; V: TRBV12-3/TRBV12-4; J: TRBJ2-7; DNA: TGTGCCAGCAGTCTGACGTATGGGACAGGGCCCTACGAGCAGTACTTC; CDR3: CASSLTYGTGPYEQYF
D: NA; size: NA; V: TRBV6-5; J: TRBJ2-1; DNA: TGTGCCAGCAGTTACTCAGGGGCCTCGGAGCAGTTCTTC; CDR3: CASSYSGASEQFF
D: TRBD2; size: NA; V: TRBV20-1; J: TRBJ2-5; DNA: TGCAGTGCCGCACCTAGCGGGGTGGGGGAGACCCAGTACTTC; CDR3: CSAAPSGVGETQYF
D: NA; size: NA; V: TRBV7-2; J: TRBJ1-5; DNA: TGTGCCAGCAGCTTAGCCCCGATAAATCAGCCCCAGCATTTT; CDR3: CASSLAPINQPQHF
D: TRBD2; size: NA; V: TRBV6-1; J: TRBJ2-3; DNA: TGTGCCAGCTCTGACCCTCAGACTAGCGGGGGGGATACGCAGTATTTT; CDR3: CASSDPQTSGGDTQYF
D: TRBD1; size: NA; V: TRBV27; J: TRBJ2-2; DNA: TGTGCCAGCAGTCCCCGGGACAGGGGGCTTAGGCTCCGCACCGGGGAGCTGTTTTTT; CDR3: CASSPRDRGLRLRTGELFF
D: NA; size: NA; V: TRBV5-6; J: TRBJ2-2; DNA: TGTGCCAGCAGACACGGGCACTACACCGGGGAGCTGTTTTTT; CDR3: CASRHGHYTGELFF
D: NA; size: few; V: TRBV29-1; J: TRBJ1-1; DNA: TGCAGCGTGGTGGAACCGGGACATGGGGACACTGAAGCTTTCTTT; CDR3: CSVVEPGHGDTEAFF
D: NA; size: few; V: TRBV12-3/TRBV12-4; J: TRBJ2-3; DNA: TGTGCCAGCAGTTTAGACTCCTACACAGATACGCAGTATTTT; CDR3: CASSLDSYTDTQYF
D: NA; size: once; V: TRBV18; J: TRBJ2-5; DNA: TGTGCCAGCTTACCAAGCAGGGGATCAGAGACCCAGTACTTC; CDR3: CASLPSRGSETQYF
D: NA; size: NA; V: TRBV6-5; J: TRBJ1-6; DNA: TGTGCCAGCAGTTCCCTGGGCCGGGGAGACCCCCTCCACTTT; CDR3: CASSSLGRGDPLHF
D: TRBD2; size: few; V: TRBV12-3/TRBV12-4; J: TRBJ2-1; DNA: TGTGCCCCAACCGTAGGACTAGGCGGTTGGCAGTTCTTC; CDR3: CAPTVGLGGWQFF
D: TRBD2; size: few; V: TRBV5-1; J: TRBJ2-2; DNA: TGCGCCAGCAGCTTGACCAGCGGGACTAACACCGGGGAGCTGTTTTTT; CDR3: CASSLTSGTNTGELFF
D: NA; size: few; V: TRBV12-3/TRBV12-4; J: TRBJ1-2; DNA: TGTGCCAGCAGTTCCGGGACGACAAATGGCTACACCTTC; CDR3: CASSSGTTNGYTF
D: TRBD2; size: few; V: TRBV10-3; J: TRBJ2-1; DNA: TGTGCCATCAGTGAGGAAGCGGGGCTTAATTACAATGAGCAGTTCTTC; CDR3: CAISEEAGLNYNEQFF
D: TRBD1; size: many; V: TRBV7-9; J: TRBJ2-5; DNA: TGTGCCAGCAGCTCCGGCGTAAGACAGGGGTACCAAGAGACCCAGTACTTC; CDR3: CASSSGVRQGYQETQYF
D: NA; size: many; V: TRBV12-3/TRBV12-4; J: TRBJ2-1; DNA: TGTGCCAGCAGTTTAAACCGGGGATCTTACAATGAGCAGTTCTTC; CDR3: CASSLNRGSYNEQFF
D: NA; size: NA; V: TRBV29-1; J: TRBJ1-1; DNA: TGCAGCGTGTTCACACAGGGAGCGTCCGAAGCTTTCTTT; CDR3: CSVFTQGASEAFF
D: TRBD2; size: few; V: TRBV5-4; J: TRBJ2-5; DNA: TGTGCCAGCAGCTTGGAGCTAGCGGGGGGAGAGACCCAGTACTTC; CDR3: CASSLELAGGETQYF
D: TRBD2; size: few; V: TRBV7-8; J: TRBJ2-1; DNA: TGTGCCAGCAGCTTAGGTTCTTCTCGGCTAGCGGGGATTCCCGACAATGAGCAGTTCTTC; CDR3: CASSLGSSRLAGIPDNEQFF
D: NA; size: few; V: TRBV7-2; J: TRBJ2-7; DNA: TGTGCCAGCAGCTTAGTAGGGGCCTTCTCCTACGAGCAGTACTTC; CDR3: CASSLVGAFSYEQYF